This record covers a single T cell receptor beta chain. Its specific antigen is unknown. The sample holds no much larger clone one base away, and base qualities are not on file. This record belongs to a study of early T cells in non-severe SARS-CoV-2 infection (dated by TCRdb to the early 2020s). About the study as a whole: Because TCR sequencing relied on bulk RNA taken from unsorted whole blood, pairing of alpha and beta chains was not possible. Study-level results and caveats: VDJdb matching was skewed toward anti-spike CD8 responses and likely underestimated virus-specific expansions, missing private and CD4 specificities.

Library construction relied on 5' RACE. Sequencing used a NextSeq 500. Unique molecular identifiers were attached to individual cDNA molecules in the TCR library protocol so that sequencing error and PCR bias could be corrected. Sequencing covered both TCR alpha and beta chains, and within each sample the abundances of alpha and beta sequences were tightly co-correlated. Per the source publication's procedure: Decombinator V4 was used to annotate TCR sequences for V gene, J gene and CDR3. TCRs were defined as expanded if a significant change between any two time points was detected under a Poisson model with p below 0.0001. TCR abundances were normalised to the total number of TCRs sequenced in each sample and reported as counts per million. MAIT TCRs were defined by TRAV1-2 paired with TRAJ12, TRAJ20 or TRAJ33, and iNKT TCRs by TRAV10 paired with TRAJ18. VDJdb, accessed 1 November 2021, was searched for CMV, EBV and SARS-CoV-2 annotated TCRs, with TCRs annotated for multiple antigens excluded. The public reads were reprocessed in TCRdb via fastp at Q25 and MiXCR, keeping in-frame beta chains. Rows matching on CDR3 protein sequence are summarized as one entry with the most common DNA and genes. The V and J calls were not made by the authors but by TCRdb's processing. This sample gives about 58,000 distinct CDR3 sequences in total; 7.7% of them show up just once. The ten largest clonotypes hold roughly 3.5% of the sample.

This was a case-control study nested in a cohort of healthcare workers in London, UK, who had nasopharyngeal swab PCR tests and blood samples taken every week. Healthcare workers were recruited between 23 and 31 March 2020, during the week of the UK lockdown, and were followed weekly for up to roughly 15 weeks. Including the terminal cysteine and phenylalanine, the CDR3 comprises 15 residues. The only DNA kept is the CDR3, 45 bases in frame from the first base. Trimming costs V 3 bases and J 2 bases, and their ends lie 13 bases apart. Looking up the germline V gene yields CDR1 KGHSH and CDR2 LQKENI.

Sample: whole blood. The sequence links TRBV18 to TRBJ1-2, with no confident D gene call. The receptor was isolated from an adult who was a healthcare worker with PCR-confirmed SARS-CoV-2 infection or an uninfected control (not recorded which). The base sequence is TGTGCCAGCTCACCGGGTCCTGGGAACAACTATGGCTACACCTTC. Translated, this gives CASSPGPGNNYGYTF.